This TCR beta chain stems from a study of early T cells in non-severe SARS-CoV-2 infection. The wider study: The sequenced material was bulk RNA from unsorted whole blood, and its chains were unpaired. Study conclusions and caveats: VDJdb-based matching was biased toward anti-spike CD8 responses and missed private and CD4 specificities.

Individual cDNA molecules carried attached unique molecular identifiers. One entry per CDR3 protein results from TCRdb running MiXCR on the 5' RACE reads. The sample carries around 77,000 distinct CDR3 sequences, approximately 5% recorded once. The germline V gene encodes CDR1 SNHLY and CDR2 FYNNEI. This CDR3 is built from 17 residues. J lost 8 bases, V lost 3 bases, and 14 bases had no gene match. In the case of this clonotype: Its antigen is undetermined.

The origin of this receptor is an adult who was a healthcare worker with PCR-confirmed SARS-CoV-2 infection or an uninfected control (not recorded which). The sequences come from whole blood, collected at baseline. The chain has TRBV2 and TRBJ2-1, with TRBD2 identical over 9 bases. The CDR3 nucleotides read TGTGCCAGCAGTGATGCAACGGGGAGCGGGAGGAGGGATGAGCAGTTCTTC. Encoded protein: CASSDATGSGRRDEQFF.